A selection of T cell receptor beta chains follows, all from one sample in a study of cytomegalovirus exposure and HLA in healthy donors. Produced via immunoSEQ multiplex PCR; TCRdb's table is partial and in-frame only. The data contain more than 95,000 clones, less than 85% of them singletons. Sample: PBMCs. Every receptor here comes from a woman between 18 and 30 years old in good health and CMV-seropositive. The CDR3 runs from the conserved cysteine through the conserved F or W. The order of the fields is clone size, D gene, V gene, J gene, CDR3 DNA, CDR3 protein. D genes are given only for firm matches. For some rows the clone size is stated as once, few or many, or as a class when expanded; others skip it.

clone_size: -; d_call: TRBD2; v_call: TRBV5-1; j_call: TRBJ2-3; cdr3_nt: TGCGCCAGCAGCTTCGGACTAGCGGGTACTAGCACAGATACGCAGTATTTT; cdr3_aa: CASSFGLAGTSTDTQYF
clone_size: -; d_call: -; v_call: TRBV6-1; j_call: TRBJ2-1; cdr3_nt: TGTGCCAGCAGTACTGGACAGAGGTACAATGAGCAGTTCTTC; cdr3_aa: CASSTGQRYNEQFF
clone_size: few; d_call: -; v_call: TRBV25-1; j_call: TRBJ2-7; cdr3_nt: TGTGCCAGCAGTGCGTCCTACGAGCAGTACTTC; cdr3_aa: CASSASYEQYF
clone_size: -; d_call: -; v_call: TRBV28; j_call: TRBJ1-5; cdr3_nt: TGTGCCAGCAGTTATACTAGGTCCAATCAGCCCCAGCATTTT; cdr3_aa: CASSYTRSNQPQHF
clone_size: -; d_call: -; v_call: TRBV6-5; j_call: TRBJ2-7; cdr3_nt: TGTGCCAGCACTCCTATCAGAGGCCACGAGCAGTACTTC; cdr3_aa: CASTPIRGHEQYF
clone_size: -; d_call: -; v_call: TRBV14; j_call: TRBJ2-2; cdr3_nt: TGTGCCAGCAGCCTAACGAACACCGGGGAGCTGTTTTTT; cdr3_aa: CASSLTNTGELFF
clone_size: -; d_call: -; v_call: TRBV6-1; j_call: TRBJ1-1; cdr3_nt: TGTGCCAGCAGTGACGCCGGGCGGGGGCGCCTCCCAGGCCCTGAAGCTTTCTTT; cdr3_aa: CASSDAGRGRLPGPEAFF
clone_size: -; d_call: -; v_call: TRBV7-2; j_call: TRBJ2-1; cdr3_nt: TGTGCCAGCAGCTTAGCCGGTGCCTACAATGAGCAGTTCTTC; cdr3_aa: CASSLAGAYNEQFF
clone_size: -; d_call: -; v_call: TRBV5-4; j_call: TRBJ2-5; cdr3_nt: TGTGCCAGCAGCCCACGACAGGTAACTAAAGAGACCCAGTACTTC; cdr3_aa: CASSPRQVTKETQYF
clone_size: -; d_call: TRBD2; v_call: TRBV6-5; j_call: TRBJ2-1; cdr3_nt: TGTGCCAGCAGTTTACTAGCGGCTCCTTCGCACGATGAGCAGTTCTTC; cdr3_aa: CASSLLAAPSHDEQFF
clone_size: -; d_call: TRBD1; v_call: TRBV4-2; j_call: TRBJ2-7; cdr3_nt: TGTGCCAGCAGCCAACTATCCGGGACAGGGGGCTACGAGCAGTACTTC; cdr3_aa: CASSQLSGTGGYEQYF
clone_size: -; d_call: -; v_call: TRBV5-6; j_call: TRBJ1-1; cdr3_nt: TGTGCCAGCAGCTTCGCTAAGGGGCCAGTTACTGAAGCTTTCTTT; cdr3_aa: CASSFAKGPVTEAFF
clone_size: -; d_call: -; v_call: TRBV12-5; j_call: TRBJ2-3; cdr3_nt: TGTGCTACTTCCGCCGCTGGCGGGGCAGATACGCAGTATTTT; cdr3_aa: CATSAAGGADTQYF
clone_size: -; d_call: -; v_call: TRBV5-5; j_call: TRBJ2-7; cdr3_nt: TGTGCCAGCAGCTTGGGAGGACAGCCAACCTACGAGCAGTACTTC; cdr3_aa: CASSLGGQPTYEQYF
clone_size: -; d_call: TRBD1; v_call: TRBV6-1; j_call: TRBJ1-1; cdr3_nt: TGTGCCAGCAGACCAGGGGGGATGAACACTGAAGCTTTCTTT; cdr3_aa: CASRPGGMNTEAFF
clone_size: -; d_call: TRBD1; v_call: TRBV13; j_call: TRBJ2-1; cdr3_nt: TGTGCCAGCAGCTTCCGGGACAGGCCCTACAATGAGCAGTTCTTC; cdr3_aa: CASSFRDRPYNEQFF
clone_size: -; d_call: -; v_call: TRBV5-4; j_call: TRBJ2-6; cdr3_nt: TGTGCCAGCAGCATTGCAGGGGCGTTCGGGGCCAACGTCCTGACTTTC; cdr3_aa: CASSIAGAFGANVLTF
clone_size: once; d_call: -; v_call: TRBV27; j_call: TRBJ2-7; cdr3_nt: TGTGCCAGCACCCCTCGCGAGCAGTACTTC; cdr3_aa: CASTPREQYF
clone_size: -; d_call: -; v_call: TRBV30; j_call: TRBJ2-5; cdr3_nt: TGTGCCTGGAGTGGGGGAGACCAAGAGACCCAGTACTTC; cdr3_aa: CAWSGGDQETQYF
clone_size: once; d_call: TRBD1; v_call: TRBV7-8; j_call: TRBJ2-5; cdr3_nt: TGTGCCAGCAGCTCGACCTCGGACAGGGCAGCCATTGCCCAGTACTTC; cdr3_aa: CASSSTSDRAAIAQYF
clone_size: -; d_call: TRBD2; v_call: TRBV29-1; j_call: TRBJ2-5; cdr3_nt: TGCAGCGTTGTCAGGGCCCCTAGCGGGTTAGAAGAGACCCAGTACTTC; cdr3_aa: CSVVRAPSGLEETQYF
clone_size: -; d_call: -; v_call: TRBV6-5; j_call: TRBJ2-7; cdr3_nt: TGTGCCAGCAGTGCGACAGGAAACTCCTACGAGCAGTACTTC; cdr3_aa: CASSATGNSYEQYF
clone_size: -; d_call: TRBD1; v_call: TRBV28; j_call: TRBJ1-5; cdr3_nt: TGTGCCAGCAGAATACAGGGGGCCGACAATCAGCCCCAGCATTTT; cdr3_aa: CASRIQGADNQPQHF
clone_size: -; d_call: -; v_call: TRBV6-5; j_call: TRBJ2-7; cdr3_nt: TGTGCCAGCAGTTACTCAGGGACTGCTCCTCTCGAGCAGTACTTC; cdr3_aa: CASSYSGTAPLEQYF
clone_size: -; d_call: -; v_call: TRBV5-6; j_call: TRBJ2-7; cdr3_nt: TGTGCCAGCAGCTTAGGGGTTGTTACTGGCGAGCAGTACTTC; cdr3_aa: CASSLGVVTGEQYF
clone_size: few; d_call: TRBD2; v_call: TRBV5-1; j_call: TRBJ2-7; cdr3_nt: TGCGCCAGCAGTCCTCCCAGGGCTAGCGGGAGATACGAGCAGTACTTC; cdr3_aa: CASSPPRASGRYEQYF
clone_size: few; d_call: TRBD1; v_call: TRBV6-1; j_call: TRBJ2-5; cdr3_nt: TGTGCCAGCAGCTACCTACAGGGGGCAGGGGAGACCCAGTACTTC; cdr3_aa: CASSYLQGAGETQYF
clone_size: -; d_call: TRBD1; v_call: TRBV7-9; j_call: TRBJ2-5; cdr3_nt: TGTGCCAGCATCCGGTGGACAGGGGCACAAGAGACCCAGTACTTC; cdr3_aa: CASIRWTGAQETQYF
clone_size: -; d_call: -; v_call: TRBV6-4; j_call: TRBJ1-5; cdr3_nt: TGTGCCAGCAGGGGGCTACAGCCCCAGCATTTT; cdr3_aa: CASRGLQPQHF